This T cell receptor (beta chain) is drawn from a study of T cells and Merkel cell carcinoma outcomes. The CDR3 contains 12 residues. The V gene's germline CDR1 is MDHEN and CDR2 SYDVKM. V was cut by 4 bases and J by 7 bases, with 5 bases left in between. Using immunoSEQ multiplex PCR, the repertoire was profiled, and TCRdb retains in-frame clones only, with some absent. The data contain about 5,600 clones, around 77% of them singletons. This rearrangement joins TRBV28 to TRBJ1-6; D is ambiguous. The material sequenced was tumor tissue from Merkel cell carcinoma. The sequence was collected from a human donor with Merkel cell carcinoma. The chain's CDR3 is CASSSANSPLHF. CDR3 DNA sequence: TGTGCCAGCAGTTCCGCGAATTCACCCCTCCACTTT.